Reported below is one TCR beta chain. Which antigen it targets is not known. No base quality information exists; no much larger clone differs at one position. The record originates from a study of chemoradiotherapy in HPV16-positive cancers (dated by TCRdb to 2021 to 2024). About the full investigation: Using functional T-cell assays on cells from a couple of HPV16-positive patients, the researchers defined candidate HPV-specific T-cell clones and common TCR motifs. The study asked whether T-cell immunity to the HPV oncoproteins E6 and E7 changes during chemoradiotherapy and whether this immunity affects survival. The candidate HPV-specific TCRs and motifs were then tracked in TCR repertoires from more than 85 patients with HPV-related cancers.

Paper-wide results and their limitations: The functional definition of HPV-specific T cells was derived from only a couple of HPV16-positive patients, and the survival association was reported for HPV16-positive patients. Among HPV16-positive patients, expansion of HPV-responsive T cells during chemoradiotherapy was associated with better recurrence-free survival. Expansion of candidate HPV-specific clones and E7-related TCR motifs was observed in the tumor microenvironment during treatment, whereas no such expansion was observed for non-HPV-specific T cells.

Repertoires were sampled repeatedly over the course of chemoradiotherapy, so clonal expansion could be followed in the tumor microenvironment. Libraries were made using the immunoSEQ multiplex PCR assay. TCRdb took this table from immuneACCESS and kept in-frame rearrangements with V and J called. Such tables lack part of the clones; where checked against another copy, unresolved V genes explain under half of the gap, and the rest is unexplained. This sample is represented by about 880 clones; over 60% of them were singletons. The ten largest clonotypes hold 20% to 25% of the sample. In the germline V gene (reference sequence), CDR1 corresponds to SGHNT and CDR2 to YYREEE. Taken from cysteine to phenylalanine, the CDR3 has 15 residues. Of all the DNA, just the CDR3 is kept, 45 bases in frame from base 1. V and J are truncated by 4 bases and 2 bases respectively, leaving an intervening sequence of 16 bases.

This sequence originates from a human donor with HPV-associated anogenital cancer. The sample here was tumor tissue, taken from a patient who underwent chemoradiotherapy. This chain is built from TRBV5-4 and TRBJ2-7; the D region may be TRBD1 or TRBD2, each matching 5 bases equally. The DNA sequence is TGTGCCAGCAGCCCCACCGGGACGGCTCCCTACGAGCAGTACTTC. Translated, this is CASSPTGTAPYEQYF.